This T cell receptor (beta chain) was sequenced during a study of blood T cell repertoires in COVID-19. Study context: From the United States, Italy and Spain came samples of acute and convalescent COVID-19. The analysed material was cDNA or gDNA that came from T cells, B-cell-depleted T cells, or PBMCs.

The CDR3 sequence is 14 residues long. V trimming: 7 bases; J trimming: 4 bases; junction bases outside the gene matches: 7. Germline V gene lookup returns CDR1 MNHNY and CDR2 SVGAGI (reference sequence). Study processing details: Nucleated cell number was recorded as an estimate derived from reference gene primer amplification. This table comes from immunoSEQ multiplex PCR, and its TCRdb copy is limited to in-frame clones, with some not included. For V, J and clone size, that table is used; D and trimming come from the DNA. The sample includes about 250,000 clones, 70% to 90% of them seen just once.

The J gene is TRBJ2-7, the V gene TRBV6-6, with TRBD1 matching 10 bases. The sequenced sample consisted of peripheral blood. This TCR was recovered from a man aged 45-65 years with acute or convalescent COVID-19. The CDR3 loop reads CASKRGQGNYEQYF. The CDR3 DNA is TGTGCCAGCAAGAGGGGACAGGGGAATTACGAGCAGTACTTC.